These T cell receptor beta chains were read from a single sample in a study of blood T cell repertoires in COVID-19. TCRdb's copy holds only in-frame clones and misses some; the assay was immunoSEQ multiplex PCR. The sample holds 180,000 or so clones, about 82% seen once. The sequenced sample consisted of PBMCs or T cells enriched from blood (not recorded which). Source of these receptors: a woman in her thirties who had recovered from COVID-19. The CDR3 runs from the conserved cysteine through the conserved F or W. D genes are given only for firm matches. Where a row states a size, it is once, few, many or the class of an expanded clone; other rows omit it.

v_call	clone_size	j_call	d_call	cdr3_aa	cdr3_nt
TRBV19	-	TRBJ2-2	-	CASSMIRGSTGELFF	TGTGCCAGTAGTATGATCAGGGGATCTACCGGGGAGCTGTTTTTT
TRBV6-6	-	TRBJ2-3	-	CASSYSGEDLTDTQYF	TGTGCCAGCAGTTACTCCGGGGAGGACCTCACAGATACGCAGTATTTT
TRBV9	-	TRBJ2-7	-	CASSVEVASYEQYF	TGTGCCAGCAGCGTAGAGGTAGCCTCCTACGAGCAGTACTTC
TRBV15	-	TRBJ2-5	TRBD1	CATSREMDRGIQYF	TGTGCCACCAGCAGAGAAATGGACAGGGGGATCCAGTACTTC
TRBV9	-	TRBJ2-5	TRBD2	CASSVGNSGSKETQYF	TGTGCCAGCAGCGTGGGAAATAGCGGGAGTAAAGAGACCCAGTACTTC
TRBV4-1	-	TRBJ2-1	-	CASSQEQAFHNEQFF	TGCGCCAGCAGCCAAGAGCAAGCGTTCCACAATGAGCAGTTCTTC
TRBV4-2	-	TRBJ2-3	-	CASSQDRGTDTQYF	TGTGCCAGCAGCCAAGACAGGGGAACAGATACGCAGTATTTT
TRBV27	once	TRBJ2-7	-	CASSPSSFLNEQYF	TGTGCCAGCAGTCCCTCCTCGTTCTTAAACGAGCAGTACTTC
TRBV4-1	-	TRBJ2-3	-	CASSQDRADYADTQYF	TGCGCCAGCAGCCAAGATCGGGCCGACTACGCAGATACGCAGTATTTT
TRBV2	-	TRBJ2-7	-	CASSEVGRPYEQYF	TGTGCCAGCAGTGAAGTGGGGCGGCCCTACGAGCAGTACTTC
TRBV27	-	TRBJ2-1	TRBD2	CASSRGLAGRNEQFF	TGTGCCAGCAGCCGGGGACTAGCGGGTAGAAATGAGCAGTTCTTC
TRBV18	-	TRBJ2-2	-	CASSPLGAVTGELFF	TGTGCCAGCTCACCACTGGGGGCGGTCACCGGGGAGCTGTTTTTT
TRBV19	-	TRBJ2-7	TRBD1	CASSIGTGGYEQYF	TGTGCCAGTAGTATAGGAACAGGGGGCTACGAGCAGTACTTC
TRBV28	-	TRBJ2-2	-	CASPAYTGELFF	TGTGCCAGCCCAGCGTACACCGGGGAGCTGTTTTTT
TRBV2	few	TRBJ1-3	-	CASSRDTAISGNTIYF	TGTGCCAGCAGTCGGGACACCGCAATCTCTGGAAACACCATATATTTT
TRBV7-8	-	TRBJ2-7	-	CASSLTLDGDEQYF	TGTGCCAGCAGCTTAACCCTGGACGGGGACGAGCAGTACTTC
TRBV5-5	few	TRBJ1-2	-	CASRRPSNYGYTF	TGTGCCAGCAGGCGGCCTTCTAACTATGGCTACACCTTC
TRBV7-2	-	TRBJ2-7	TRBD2	CASSLLAGTYEQYF	TGTGCCAGCAGCTTACTAGCGGGTACTTACGAGCAGTACTTC
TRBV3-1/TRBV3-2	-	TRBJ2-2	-	CASSHRTTQGSGELFF	TGTGCCAGCAGCCACAGAACTACACAGGGTTCCGGGGAGCTGTTTTTT
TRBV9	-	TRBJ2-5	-	CASSVEDTPGETQYF	TGTGCCAGCAGCGTAGAGGACACCCCAGGAGAGACCCAGTACTTC
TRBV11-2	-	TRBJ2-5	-	CASSLVGGAQETQYF	TGTGCCAGCAGCTTAGTAGGGGGAGCCCAAGAGACCCAGTACTTC
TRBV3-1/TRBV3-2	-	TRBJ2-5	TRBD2	CASSQDPGVAGIQETQYF	TGTGCCAGCAGCCAAGATCCTGGGGTAGCGGGAATCCAAGAGACCCAGTACTTC
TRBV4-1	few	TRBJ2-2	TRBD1	CASSLGTDYTGELFF	TGCGCCAGCAGCCTAGGGACAGACTACACCGGGGAGCTGTTTTTT
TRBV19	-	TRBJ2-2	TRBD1	CASSKGQGATGELFF	TGTGCCAGTAGTAAAGGACAGGGGGCGACCGGGGAGCTGTTTTTT